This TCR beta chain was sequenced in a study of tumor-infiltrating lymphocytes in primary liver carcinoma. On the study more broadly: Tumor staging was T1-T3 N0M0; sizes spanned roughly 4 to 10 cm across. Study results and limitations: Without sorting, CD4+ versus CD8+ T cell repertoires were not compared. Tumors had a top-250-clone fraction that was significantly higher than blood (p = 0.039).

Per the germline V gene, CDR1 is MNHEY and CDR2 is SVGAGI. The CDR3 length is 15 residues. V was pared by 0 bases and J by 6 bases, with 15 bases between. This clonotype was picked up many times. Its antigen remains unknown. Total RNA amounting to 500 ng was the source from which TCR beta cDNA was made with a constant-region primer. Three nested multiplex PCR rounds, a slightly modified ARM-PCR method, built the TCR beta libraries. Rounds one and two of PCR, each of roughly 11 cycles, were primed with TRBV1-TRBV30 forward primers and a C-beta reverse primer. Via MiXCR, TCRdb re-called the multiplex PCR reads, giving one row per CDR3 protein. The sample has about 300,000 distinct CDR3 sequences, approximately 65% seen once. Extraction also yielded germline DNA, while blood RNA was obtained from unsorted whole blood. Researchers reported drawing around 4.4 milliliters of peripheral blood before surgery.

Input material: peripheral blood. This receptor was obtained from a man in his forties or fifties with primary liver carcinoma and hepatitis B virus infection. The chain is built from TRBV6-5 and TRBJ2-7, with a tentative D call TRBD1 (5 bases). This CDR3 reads CASSYSRQGLTEQYF. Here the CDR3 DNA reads TGTGCCAGCAGTTACTCTCGGCAGGGCTTGACCGAGCAGTACTTC.